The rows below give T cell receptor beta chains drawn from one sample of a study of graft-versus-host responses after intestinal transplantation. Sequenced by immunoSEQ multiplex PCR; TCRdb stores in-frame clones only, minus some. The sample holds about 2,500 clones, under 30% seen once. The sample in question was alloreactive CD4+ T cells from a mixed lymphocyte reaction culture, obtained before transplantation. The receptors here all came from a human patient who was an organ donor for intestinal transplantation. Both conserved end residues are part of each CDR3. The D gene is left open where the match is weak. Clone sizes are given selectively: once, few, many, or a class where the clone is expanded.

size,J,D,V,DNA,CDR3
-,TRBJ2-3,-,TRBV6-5,TGTGCCAGCAGTTTAAACAGGGTTACAGATACGCAGTATTTT,CASSLNRVTDTQYF
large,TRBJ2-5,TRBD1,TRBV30,TGTGCCTGGAACAAGGGACAGGGGAACCAAGAGACCCAGTACTTC,CAWNKGQGNQETQYF
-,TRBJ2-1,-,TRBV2,TGTGCCAGCAGTTTGGGCCAGGGAACCTACAATGAGCAGTTCTTC,CASSLGQGTYNEQFF
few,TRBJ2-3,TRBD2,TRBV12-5,TGTGCTAGTGGTTTAGTTACAAAGACTAGCGGGAGTTTAGGGACAGATACGCAGTATTTT,CASGLVTKTSGSLGTDTQYF
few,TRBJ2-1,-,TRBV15,TGTGCCACTGCTCCCATAGCGGCCTACTCCTACAATGAGCAGTTCTTC,CATAPIAAYSYNEQFF
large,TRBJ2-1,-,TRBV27,TGTGCCAGCAACCGTCCGGGAGCTAATGAGCAGTTCTTC,CASNRPGANEQFF
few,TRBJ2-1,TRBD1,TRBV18,TGTGCCAGCTCACGTTCTTCCGGGACAGGGGTACGAGGGAATGAGCAGTTCTTC,CASSRSSGTGVRGNEQFF
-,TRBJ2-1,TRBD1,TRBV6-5,TGTGCCAGCAGTACGGACAGGGGCTCCTACAATGAGCAGTTCTTC,CASSTDRGSYNEQFF
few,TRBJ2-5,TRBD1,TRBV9,TGTGCCAGCAGCGCCGGGACAGAAAGAGAGACCCAGTACTTC,CASSAGTERETQYF
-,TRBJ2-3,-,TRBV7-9,TGTGCCAGCAGCCGCAAACAGGGTGTTGTGACAGATACGCAGTATTTT,CASSRKQGVVTDTQYF
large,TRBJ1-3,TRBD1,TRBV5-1,TGCGCCAGCAGCTTTTTGGGGACAGGCGCCGGAAACACCATATATTTT,CASSFLGTGAGNTIYF
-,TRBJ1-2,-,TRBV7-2,TGTGCCAGCGGTATTTCCCAGGGGTATGGCTACACCTTC,CASGISQGYGYTF
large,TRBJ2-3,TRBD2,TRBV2,TGTGCCAGCAGCGCGGGTCCGAGCGGGATGGGGCAGTATTTT,CASSAGPSGMGQYF
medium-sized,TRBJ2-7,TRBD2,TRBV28,TGTGCCAGCGGGACCATAGCGGGAACTCCCTACGAGCAGTACTTC,CASGTIAGTPYEQYF
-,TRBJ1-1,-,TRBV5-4,TGTGCCAGCAGCTTGGGCGGGGGGGCCATGAACACTGAAGCTTTCTTT,CASSLGGGAMNTEAFF
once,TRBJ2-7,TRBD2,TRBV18,TGTGCCAGCTCCCAGGGACTAGCGGGAGACGAGCAGTACTTC,CASSQGLAGDEQYF
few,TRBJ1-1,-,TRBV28,TGTGCCAGCAGTCCAGCGATGAACACTGAAGCTTTCTTT,CASSPAMNTEAFF
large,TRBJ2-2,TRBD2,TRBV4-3,TGCGCCAGCAGCCAATTTGGGACTAGTGACACCGGGGAGCTGTTTTTT,CASSQFGTSDTGELFF
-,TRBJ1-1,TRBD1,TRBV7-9,TGTGCCAGCAGGGGAACAGGGGAAGGACCTGAAGCTTTCTTT,CASRGTGEGPEAFF
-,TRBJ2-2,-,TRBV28,TGTGCCAGCAGTCTAAACACCGGGGAGCTGTTTTTT,CASSLNTGELFF
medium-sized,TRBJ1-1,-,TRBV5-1,TGCGCCAGCAGCTTGGAACCTGGAGCTGAAGCTTTCTTT,CASSLEPGAEAFF
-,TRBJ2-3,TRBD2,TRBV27,TGTGCCAGCAAGAGAAAAGCGGGAGGAAGCACAGATACGCAGTATTTT,CASKRKAGGSTDTQYF
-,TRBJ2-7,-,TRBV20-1,TGCAGTGCCCACTTCGGGGTCGGGCAGTACTTC,CSAHFGVGQYF
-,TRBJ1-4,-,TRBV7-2,TGTGCCAGCAGCTTAAGTGGGGGGGGGAGACTGTTTTTT,CASSLSGGGRLFF
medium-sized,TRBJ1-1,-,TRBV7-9,TGTGCCAGCAGCCGTGACTTGTATTCTGAAGCTTTCTTT,CASSRDLYSEAFF
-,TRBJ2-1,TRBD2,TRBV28,TGTGCCAGCAGTTTCGGGGGGGCAGGCAATGAGCAGTTCTTC,CASSFGGAGNEQFF
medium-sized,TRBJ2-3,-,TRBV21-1,TGTGCCAGCAGCAAAACAGGGGGCACAGATACGCAGTATTTT,CASSKTGGTDTQYF
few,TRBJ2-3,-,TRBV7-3,TGTGCCAGCAGCTTAAACCGGGAAGGTACGCAGTATTTT,CASSLNREGTQYF
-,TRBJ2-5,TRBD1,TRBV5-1,TGCGCCAGCAGCTTGGGGACAGGGGGCGACGAGACCCAGTACTTC,CASSLGTGGDETQYF
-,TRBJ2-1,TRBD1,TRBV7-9,TGTGCCAGCAGCTTAAAAGGTCCTATAAGGGGGCGGGCTGAGCAGTTCTTC,CASSLKGPIRGRAEQFF
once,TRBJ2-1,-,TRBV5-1,TGCGCCAGCAGCTTAGGAGGTGAGCAGTTCTTC,CASSLGGEQFF